The rows below give T cell receptor beta chains drawn from one sample of a study of cytomegalovirus exposure and HLA in healthy donors. This table comes from immunoSEQ multiplex PCR, and its TCRdb copy is limited to in-frame clones, with some not included. This table has fewer than 150,000 clones, around 76% appearing once. The material sequenced was PBMCs. These receptor sequences come from a male donor in good health and CMV-seronegative. CDR3s include the opening cysteine and the closing phenylalanine or tryptophan. Fields, in order: D gene, clone size, V gene, J gene, CDR3 DNA, CDR3 protein. The D gene is left open where the match is weak. Not every row has a clone size; where given, it reads once, few, many or a size class.

d_call: NA; clone_size: NA; v_call: TRBV5-4; j_call: TRBJ1-1; cdr3_nt: TGTGCCAGCAGCTTAGACTACTCTACGAACACTGAAGCTTTCTTT; cdr3_aa: CASSLDYSTNTEAFF
d_call: NA; clone_size: once; v_call: TRBV9; j_call: TRBJ1-2; cdr3_nt: TGTGCCAGCAGCGCGACAGGAGATAACTATGGCTACACCTTC; cdr3_aa: CASSATGDNYGYTF
d_call: TRBD1; clone_size: NA; v_call: TRBV27; j_call: TRBJ1-2; cdr3_nt: TGTGCCAGCAGTTTGGCAGGGGGATCATCTAACTATGGCTACACCTTC; cdr3_aa: CASSLAGGSSNYGYTF
d_call: NA; clone_size: NA; v_call: TRBV30; j_call: TRBJ1-1; cdr3_nt: TGTGCCTGGGAGCGGGGCACTGAAGCTTTCTTT; cdr3_aa: CAWERGTEAFF
d_call: TRBD1; clone_size: NA; v_call: TRBV6-1; j_call: TRBJ1-2; cdr3_nt: TGTGCCAGCAGTGAGCAGGGGGAACCCTATGGCTACACCTTC; cdr3_aa: CASSEQGEPYGYTF
d_call: TRBD1; clone_size: NA; v_call: TRBV6-6; j_call: TRBJ1-5; cdr3_nt: TGTGCCAGCAGTTACGTTACAGGGGGCCCCAATCAGCCCCAGCATTTT; cdr3_aa: CASSYVTGGPNQPQHF
d_call: NA; clone_size: NA; v_call: TRBV7-9; j_call: TRBJ2-5; cdr3_nt: TGTGCCAGCAGCTCCTCAGGGGCAGGAGAGACCCAGTACTTC; cdr3_aa: CASSSSGAGETQYF
d_call: TRBD1; clone_size: NA; v_call: TRBV7-7; j_call: TRBJ2-7; cdr3_nt: TGTGCTAGCAGCTTAGGGCAGGGACAGTTTTACGAGCAGTACTTC; cdr3_aa: CASSLGQGQFYEQYF
d_call: NA; clone_size: NA; v_call: TRBV13; j_call: TRBJ2-7; cdr3_nt: TGTGCCAGCAGCTTAGGCCACGGGGGTTCCTACGAGCAGTACTTC; cdr3_aa: CASSLGHGGSYEQYF
d_call: TRBD1; clone_size: NA; v_call: TRBV7-8; j_call: TRBJ1-5; cdr3_nt: TGTGCCAGCAGCTTACGGAGATCGGGACAGGGCAATCAGCCCCAGCATTTT; cdr3_aa: CASSLRRSGQGNQPQHF
d_call: TRBD2; clone_size: NA; v_call: TRBV11-2; j_call: TRBJ2-2; cdr3_nt: TGTGCCAGCTACGGGACTAGCATGGCCGGGGAGCTGTTTTTT; cdr3_aa: CASYGTSMAGELFF
d_call: TRBD2; clone_size: NA; v_call: TRBV5-1; j_call: TRBJ2-1; cdr3_nt: TGCGCCAGCAGCTTGGTCCTTTACGGGAGGGATATAGATGAGCAGTTCTTC; cdr3_aa: CASSLVLYGRDIDEQFF
d_call: TRBD1; clone_size: NA; v_call: TRBV30; j_call: TRBJ2-3; cdr3_nt: TGTGCCTGGAGTCGGACAGGGACCACAGATACGCAGTATTTT; cdr3_aa: CAWSRTGTTDTQYF
d_call: NA; clone_size: NA; v_call: TRBV10-1; j_call: TRBJ2-3; cdr3_nt: TGCGCCAGCAGTGAGTTATGGAGTAGCACAGATACGCAGTATTTT; cdr3_aa: CASSELWSSTDTQYF
d_call: NA; clone_size: NA; v_call: TRBV25-1; j_call: TRBJ2-1; cdr3_nt: TGTGCCAGCAGTGTCGCAGGGTTGCGCAATGAGCAGTTCTTC; cdr3_aa: CASSVAGLRNEQFF
d_call: NA; clone_size: NA; v_call: TRBV6-6; j_call: TRBJ1-5; cdr3_nt: TGTGCCAGCAGCTGGACAGATAGCAATCAGCCCCAGCATTTT; cdr3_aa: CASSWTDSNQPQHF
d_call: TRBD2; clone_size: NA; v_call: TRBV4-3; j_call: TRBJ2-2; cdr3_nt: TGCGCCAGCAGCCAGCCCGGGACTAGCGGGTTCACCGGGGAGCTGTTTTTT; cdr3_aa: CASSQPGTSGFTGELFF
d_call: TRBD2; clone_size: NA; v_call: TRBV9; j_call: TRBJ2-5; cdr3_nt: TGTGCCAGCAGCGTAGGGGCTAGCGGGGCAGCTGGGGCCCAGTACTTC; cdr3_aa: CASSVGASGAAGAQYF
d_call: TRBD1; clone_size: NA; v_call: TRBV19; j_call: TRBJ1-5; cdr3_nt: TGTGCCAGTAGTATCCAGGACAGGGTAGGCAATCAGCCCCAGCATTTT; cdr3_aa: CASSIQDRVGNQPQHF
d_call: NA; clone_size: NA; v_call: TRBV2; j_call: TRBJ2-1; cdr3_nt: TGTGCCAGCAGTGAGAATGAGATGGATGAGCAGTTCTTC; cdr3_aa: CASSENEMDEQFF
d_call: TRBD1; clone_size: few; v_call: TRBV5-4; j_call: TRBJ1-1; cdr3_nt: TGTGCCAGCAGCATGGACAGGCAGAACACTGAAGCTTTCTTT; cdr3_aa: CASSMDRQNTEAFF
d_call: TRBD1; clone_size: NA; v_call: TRBV29-1; j_call: TRBJ1-4; cdr3_nt: TGCAGCGCCCGGACAGGGCCAAATGAAAAACTGTTTTTT; cdr3_aa: CSARTGPNEKLFF
d_call: NA; clone_size: NA; v_call: TRBV4-1; j_call: TRBJ1-3; cdr3_nt: TGCGCCAGCAGCCGACGGACAAACTCTGGAAACACCATATATTTT; cdr3_aa: CASSRRTNSGNTIYF
d_call: NA; clone_size: NA; v_call: TRBV6-1; j_call: TRBJ2-1; cdr3_nt: TGTGCCAGCAGTGGAGGACTAGAGCAGTTCTTC; cdr3_aa: CASSGGLEQFF
d_call: NA; clone_size: few; v_call: TRBV27; j_call: TRBJ2-5; cdr3_nt: TGTGCCAGCAGAGGATGGGGCAGCGTAGAGACCCAGTACTTC; cdr3_aa: CASRGWGSVETQYF
d_call: NA; clone_size: few; v_call: TRBV11-2; j_call: TRBJ1-1; cdr3_nt: TGTGCCAGCAGGGCTGGTCGGGGTGGTGAAGCTTTCTTT; cdr3_aa: CASRAGRGGEAFF
d_call: NA; clone_size: NA; v_call: TRBV7-2; j_call: TRBJ2-3; cdr3_nt: TGTGCCAGCAGCTTATTTTACACAGATACGCAGTATTTT; cdr3_aa: CASSLFYTDTQYF
d_call: NA; clone_size: once; v_call: TRBV9; j_call: TRBJ2-3; cdr3_nt: TGTGCCAGCAGCGTATTCATTTCCACAGCGGCAGATACGCAGTATTTT; cdr3_aa: CASSVFISTAADTQYF
d_call: NA; clone_size: NA; v_call: TRBV27; j_call: TRBJ2-5; cdr3_nt: TGTGCCAGCAGTTTTATTGTGGACAGTCAAGAGACCCAGTACTTC; cdr3_aa: CASSFIVDSQETQYF
d_call: TRBD2; clone_size: NA; v_call: TRBV7-7; j_call: TRBJ2-1; cdr3_nt: TGTGCTAGCAGCTTAGGTGGACTAGCGACGGATGAGCAGTTCTTC; cdr3_aa: CASSLGGLATDEQFF
d_call: NA; clone_size: NA; v_call: TRBV5-1; j_call: TRBJ1-6; cdr3_nt: TGCGCCAGCAGCTTGGACGCGGGGGGCTCCTATAATTCACCCCTCCACTTT; cdr3_aa: CASSLDAGGSYNSPLHF
d_call: TRBD1; clone_size: NA; v_call: TRBV30; j_call: TRBJ1-2; cdr3_nt: TGTGCCTGGAGCGCCGACAGGGGCTATGGCTACACCTTC; cdr3_aa: CAWSADRGYGYTF